The 15 T cell receptor beta chains reported below all come from one sample, sequenced in a study of T cells in localized non-small cell lung cancer. Sequencing was performed with immunoSEQ multiplex PCR; in TCRdb, only in-frame clones are kept and a portion is missing. The profile shows around 54,000 clones, about nine tenths of them singletons. The sample consisted of peripheral blood, taken before any cancer treatment. All receptors derive from a male donor aged 60 or over with stage III squamous cell lung carcinoma.

The CDR3 loop reads CASSKGDQRTLAGPLVEQYF. The CDR3 DNA reads as TGTGCCAGCAGCAAAGGGGATCAAAGGACGCTAGCGGGCCCTTTAGTTGAGCAGTACTTC. The chain recombines TRBV21-1 with TRBJ2-7; the table's D call, TRBD2, has no DNA check behind it. TRBV21-1 is marked as a pseudogene. This CDR3 is 20 amino acids long.

The chain carries TRBV7-7 and TRBJ2-2; D may be TRBD2 (6 bases). The germline V and J ends were trimmed by 8 bases and 5 bases, with 21 bases remaining between them. Germline V CDR1 and CDR2: SSHAT, FNYEAQ (reference sequence). The CDR3 is 16 residues long. The CDR3 sequence is CASPSRGIKGTGELFF. The CDR3 DNA is TGTGCCAGCCCCAGTCGCGGGATCAAGGGGACCGGGGAGCTGTTTTTT.

The CDR3 region has the DNA TGCAGCGTTAAACAGGGTGACACTGAAGCTTTCTTT. This encodes CSVKQGDTEAFF. V and J are TRBV29-1 and TRBJ1-1; D is perhaps TRBD1 (6 bases). V lost 5 bases and J lost 3, with 10 bases in between. This CDR3 is built from 12 residues. Germline CDR1 is SQVTM and CDR2 is ANQGSEA.

V is TRBV30 and J is TRBJ2-2; D ambiguous. V lost 3 bases, J lost 6 bases, and 11 bases lay in between. This CDR3 has 13 amino acids. Germline loops: CDR1 GTSNPN, CDR2 SVGIG (reference sequence). CDR3 nucleotide sequence: TGTGCCTGGAGGGGCCAGCCGGCCGGGGAGCTGTTTTTT. Its translation is CAWRGQPAGELFF.

This chain uses TRBV5-4 with TRBJ2-1; the D call may be TRBD1 or TRBD2 (6 bases each). The CDR3 totals 16 residues. Trimming cost V 3 bases and J 0 bases, with 13 bases left between them. Germline CDR1 is SGHNT and CDR2 is YYREEE (reference sequence). The CDR3 DNA reads TGTGCCAGCAGCTCAGGAGGGGGAACCTCCTACAATGAGCAGTTCTTC. The encoded protein is CASSSGGGTSYNEQFF.

The V call is TRBV18, the J call TRBJ1-1; 10 bases align to TRBD1. Germline lookup yields CDR1 KGHSH and CDR2 LQKENI. The length of the CDR3 is 14 residues. Losses at the gene ends were 2 bases for V and 3 bases for J; bases not matched to a gene: 0. The CDR3 nucleotides are TGTGCCAGCTCACCAGACAGGGGGCACACTGAAGCTTTCTTT. Translated: CASSPDRGHTEAFF. Together with reference TRBV18 and TRBJ1-1, the CDR3 gives the full variable domain: NAGVMQNPRHLVRRRGQEARLRCSPMKGHSHVYWYRQLPEEGLKFMVYLQKENIIDESGMPKERFSAEFPKEGPSILRIQQVVRGDSAAYFCASSPDRGHTEAFFGQGTRLTVV.

This rearrangement joins TRBV19 to TRBJ2-7, with D perhaps TRBD2 (7 bases). Germline V gene lookup returns CDR1 LNHDA and CDR2 SQIVND (reference sequence). This CDR3 is built from 14 residues. Trimming stripped 5 bases from V and 5 bases from J, with 16 bases between. CDR3: CASSYRGARNEQYF. As DNA, the CDR3 is TGTGCCAGTAGTTATCGGGGGGCGCGTAACGAGCAGTACTTC.

The V gene is TRBV7-9, the J gene TRBJ1-4; perhaps TRBD1 as D (5 bases). CDR3 length equals 14 residues. Trimming took 1 base from V and 5 from J, leaving 8 bases between them. Germline assignment: CDR1 SEHNR and CDR2 FQNEAQ (reference sequence). In DNA, the CDR3 is TGTGCCAGCAGCTTAGGACAGACGAATGAAAAACTGTTTTTT. Translation: CASSLGQTNEKLFF.

CDR3 sequence (DNA): TGTGCCAGCAGCTTAGAGCCCCAGGGAGCTAACTATGGCTACACCTTC. This encodes CASSLEPQGANYGYTF. V is TRBV7-6 and J is TRBJ1-2, with a weak D call TRBD1 (5 bases). With 1 base removed from V and 0 bases from J, the gap between germline ends came to 12 bases. The CDR3 length is 16 residues. The germline V gene encodes CDR1 SGHVS and CDR2 FNYEAQ.

V and J are TRBV5-1 and TRBJ2-1, with 7 bases fitting TRBD2. The CDR3 sequence is 14 residues long. Germline-derived CDR1 and CDR2 are SGHRS and YFSETQ. J was trimmed by 4 bases and V by 6 bases; bases with no gene match: 7. CDR3 sequence: CASTLGGGYNEQFF. The CDR3 region has the DNA TGCGCCAGCACCCTGGGCGGGGGTTACAATGAGCAGTTCTTC.

The chain joins TRBV21-1 to TRBJ2-5; the D segment call TRBD2 is taken from the table without a DNA check. TRBV21-1 constitutes a pseudogene. The CDR3 consists of 16 residues. Written as DNA, the CDR3 is TGTGCCAGCAGCAAAGGGAGGGCAGCGGGGGCAGAGACCCAGTACTTC. It translates to CASSKGRAAGAETQYF.

The V gene is TRBV7-9, the J gene TRBJ1-1; no clear D. In germline, CDR1 is SEHNR, CDR2 FQNEAQ (reference sequence). The CDR3 runs 13 residues. The germline V and J ends were trimmed by 3 bases and 5 bases, with 10 bases remaining between them. CDR3 in DNA: TGTGCCAGCAGCTTGTTATTAGGGACTGAAGCTTTCTTT. Protein product: CASSLLLGTEAFF.

V is TRBV11-2 and J is TRBJ2-7, with TRBD2 identical over 8 bases. The length of the CDR3 is 15 residues. Germline trimming cut 2 bases from V and 4 bases from J; bases unmatched to any gene: 7. Germline V lookup: CDR1 SGHAT, CDR2 FQNNGV. CDR3 sequence (DNA): TGTGCCAGCAGCTTAACGGCGGGGGGACTTTACGAGCAGTACTTC. Translated, it gives CASSLTAGGLYEQYF.

CDR3 amino acids: CASSVGGQFNYGYTF. Here the CDR3 DNA reads TGTGCCAGCAGCGTGGGAGGACAATTTAACTATGGCTACACCTTC. The chain joins TRBV5-4 to TRBJ1-2; D is possibly TRBD1 (5 bases). Trimming took 4 bases from V and 1 from J, leaving 14 bases between them. Germline V gene data show CDR1 as SGHNT and CDR2 as YYREEE (reference sequence). This CDR3 contains 15 residues.

The V call is TRBV9, the J call TRBJ1-2; D remains unclear. The germline V gene has CDR1 SGDLS and CDR2 YYNGEE. V was pared by 0 bases and J by 4 bases, with 13 bases between. CDR3 length equals 15 residues. The CDR3 region has the DNA TGTGCCAGCAGCGTAGGATGGGGTTTGAGCTATGGCTACACCTTC. This gives the protein CASSVGWGLSYGYTF.